A single sample gave rise to the 32 T cell receptor beta chains below, sequenced in a study of vaccination and CD4 T cells after COVID-19. Treatment meaning: roughly 11-day PBMC culture with coronavirus spike peptide pools or control peptides (ViraFEST assay). For these TCRs, the target antigens are not known. At the Johns Hopkins FTIC core, DNA taken from cultured CD4+ T cells was sequenced by way of the Oncomine TCR Beta short-read assay. TCRdb redid the calling of the PCR reads with MiXCR, one entry per CDR3 protein. The sample has about 14,000 distinct CDR3 sequences, around 60% seen once. Sequenced: CD4+ T cells from blood, cultured in vitro. The receptors were gathered from a human donor who had recovered from COVID-19.

J is TRBJ2-2 and V is TRBV7-9, with D possibly being TRBD1 (7 bases). Trimming removed 5 bases at V and 7 bases at J, with 11 bases between. The germline gives CDR1 SEHNR, CDR2 FQNEAQ (reference sequence). This CDR3 spans 13 amino acids. Written as DNA, the CDR3 is TGTGCCAGCAGCCCCAGGGGGGACGGGGAGCTGTTTTTT. Amino acid sequence: CASSPRGDGELFF.

Here the CDR3 DNA reads TGTGCCAGCAGTTCCTCCCCTATAAACTATGGCTACACCTTC. It translates to CASSSSPINYGYTF. The genes are TRBV28 and TRBJ1-2; D is ambiguous. Germline-derived CDR1 and CDR2 are MDHEN and SYDVKM. The CDR3 extends over 14 amino acids. The ends were cut back, 4 bases at V and 2 bases at J, with 11 bases in the middle.

The chain is built from TRBV7-3 and TRBJ2-3; D may match TRBD1 or TRBD2 (6 bases each). Trimming stripped 4 bases from V and 8 bases from J, with 19 bases between. Germline V gene lookup returns CDR1 SGHTA and CDR2 FQGTGA. The length of the CDR3 is 15 residues. CDR3 protein: CASSSSGEKGGTQYF. As DNA, the CDR3 is TGTGCCAGCAGCTCCTCCGGGGAGAAGGGGGGTACGCAGTATTTT.

This chain uses TRBV12-3 or TRBV12-4 with TRBJ2-7; D perhaps matches TRBD2 (5 bases). V lost 7 bases and J 4 bases, leaving 14 bases between the germline ends. This CDR3 contains 13 residues. The CDR3: CASTLRGRYEQYF. CDR3 sequence (DNA): TGTGCCAGCACCTTACGGGGTAGGTACGAGCAGTACTTC.

The chain links TRBV24-1 to TRBJ2-1, with TRBD1 matching over 7 bases. From germline, CDR1 is KGHDR and CDR2 SFDVKD. The junction had 7 bases not matched to a gene; V was cut back by 4 bases and J by 5 bases. CDR3 length: 15 residues. The CDR3 DNA sequence: TGTGCCACCAGTGACCGACAGGGAGTAGACAATGAGCAGTTCTTC. Residues: CATSDRQGVDNEQFF.

V is TRBV4-1 and J is TRBJ2-7; 7 positions agree with TRBD1. The J segment lost 2 bases and the V segment lost 3 bases, leaving 4 bases of the junction unmatched. The CDR3 runs 14 residues. In germline, CDR1 is MGHRA, CDR2 YSYEKL. CDR3 sequence (DNA): TGCGCCAGCAGCCAGGGACAGCCCGCCTACGAGCAGTACTTC. Protein sequence: CASSQGQPAYEQYF.

J is TRBJ1-2 and V is TRBV19, with 8 bases that match TRBD1. The CDR3 has 14 amino acids. In germline, CDR1 is LNHDA, CDR2 SQIVND (reference sequence). V shed 2 bases and J 4 bases; nucleotides not matched to a gene: 3. CDR3 DNA sequence: TGTGCCAGTAGTATACGCGGACAGGGCTATGGCTACACCTTC. This encodes CASSIRGQGYGYTF.

The sample holds a few counts of this clonotype. The V and J genes are TRBV20-1 and TRBJ1-2; TRBD1 agrees at 8 bases. Germline V gene sequence: CDR1 DFQATT, CDR2 SNEGSKA (reference sequence). There are 13 residues in the CDR3. V shed 6 bases, J shed 5 bases, and the junction held 8 bases outside the gene matches. CDR3 protein: CSAQTGEVYGYTF. The CDR3 region has the DNA TGCAGTGCGCAGACAGGGGAGGTTTATGGCTACACCTTC.

J is TRBJ1-2 and V is TRBV20-1, with D tentatively TRBD1 (5 bases). V was shortened by 2 bases and J by 2 bases, with 18 bases between the two germline ends. CDR1 DFQATT and CDR2 SNEGSKA come from the germline V gene (reference sequence). The CDR3 has 16 residues. The CDR3 here is CSARNSDSLFNYGYTF. CDR3 nucleotide sequence: TGCAGTGCTAGAAATTCCGACAGCCTTTTCAACTATGGCTACACCTTC.

This clonotype is a singleton in its sample. The gene calls are TRBV7-6 and TRBJ1-1; 7 nucleotides agree with TRBD1. The ends lost 5 bases at V and 0 bases at J; junction bases unmatched: 9. Germline assignment: CDR1 SGHVS and CDR2 FNYEAQ. The CDR3 length is 16 residues. This CDR3 reads CASSPRQGPMNTEAFF. CDR3 in DNA: TGTGCCAGCAGCCCCAGACAGGGCCCCATGAACACTGAAGCTTTCTTT.

There are a few counts of this clonotype. The V call is TRBV2, the J call TRBJ1-5; 7 positions agree with TRBD1. J gave up 2 bases and V 6 bases, and 4 bases lay outside the gene matches. This CDR3 has 14 residues. The V gene's germline CDR1 is SNHLY and CDR2 FYNNEI. The CDR3 bases are TGTGCCAGCAGGAAAGACAGGGGCAATCAGCCCCAGCATTTT. Translated: CASRKDRGNQPQHF.

The rearrangement links TRBV19 to TRBJ1-2; D remains ambiguous. CDR3 length equals 15 residues. V lost 10 bases, J lost 4 bases, and 22 bases lay in between. Per germline, CDR1 LNHDA and CDR2 SQIVND (reference sequence). CDR3 region: CATGGGWSRGYGYTF. The CDR3 bases are TGTGCCACTGGTGGTGGGTGGAGCCGGGGCTATGGCTACACCTTC.

The chain employs TRBV2 and TRBJ2-7, with TRBD2 identical over 7 bases. V dropped 3 bases and J dropped 1; count of bases not matched to a gene: 6. This CDR3 comprises 15 residues. Germline V gene lookup returns CDR1 SNHLY and CDR2 FYNNEI. The CDR3 bases are TGTGCCAGCAGTGACGGAGCGGGGCCGTCCTACGAGCAGTACTTC. It yields the protein CASSDGAGPSYEQYF.

The gene calls are TRBV7-9 and TRBJ2-7; D gene ambiguous. Germline V CDR1 and CDR2: SEHNR, FQNEAQ (reference sequence). The CDR3 contains 13 residues. V was cut by 5 bases and J by 5 bases, with 13 bases left in between. The CDR3 protein is CASSARTLNEQYF. For the CDR3, the DNA is TGTGCCAGCAGCGCGCGCACCCTGAACGAGCAGTACTTC.

The V and J genes are TRBV27 and TRBJ1-2, with D possibly matching TRBD1 (5 bases). Trimming left V 5 bases short and J 2 bases short, with 12 bases between. The CDR3 is made up of 14 amino acids. CDR1 and CDR2 (germline): MNHEY, SMNVEV (reference sequence). CDR3 region: CASSPGTGNYGYTF. The CDR3 nucleotides are TGTGCCAGCAGTCCAGGGACGGGGAACTATGGCTACACCTTC.

V gene TRBV4-3 combines with J gene TRBJ1-2, with D tentatively TRBD1 (5 bases). Looked up from germline, CDR1 is LGHNA and CDR2 is YSLEER. V was clipped by 0 bases and J by 7 bases, with 12 bases between them. CDR3 length equals 14 residues. This CDR3 is CASSQDREMGGYTF. For the CDR3, the DNA is TGCGCCAGCAGCCAAGACAGGGAGATGGGTGGCTACACCTTC.

The chain has TRBV11-3 and TRBJ2-3; perhaps TRBD2 as D (6 bases). Germline V lookup: CDR1 SGHNT, CDR2 YENEEA. The CDR3 runs 11 residues. Trimming left V 5 bases short and J 6 bases short, with 6 bases between. In nucleotides, the CDR3 is TGTGCCAGCAGCCGGGGGGATACGCAGTATTTT. Amino acid sequence: CASSRGDTQYF.

The chain carries TRBV7-9 and TRBJ2-1; 8 bases agree with TRBD2. This CDR3 has 15 amino acids. CDR1 is SEHNR, CDR2 FQNEAQ, per germline (reference sequence). J gave up 5 bases and V 3 bases, and 6 bases lay outside the gene matches. CDR3 nucleotides: TGTGCCAGCAGCTTTGGGACTAGGGGAGACAATGAGCAGTTCTTC. Its protein is CASSFGTRGDNEQFF.

This sequence joins TRBV19 and TRBJ1-1; D not certain. In germline, CDR1 is LNHDA, CDR2 SQIVND (reference sequence). With 3 bases removed from V and 5 bases from J, the gap between germline ends came to 10 bases. This CDR3 region has 13 residues. CDR3 sequence (DNA): TGTGCCAGTAGTATTGGGGTCGAGACTGAAGCTTTCTTT. Amino acid sequence: CASSIGVETEAFF.

V usage is TRBV6-2 or TRBV6-3 and J usage is TRBJ1-2; TRBD1 matches at 8 bases. V was pared by 6 bases and J by 7 bases, with 7 bases of the junction left unmatched. The germline CDR1 and CDR2 sequences are MNHEY and SVGEGT. This CDR3 spans 13 amino acids. DNA for the CDR3: TGTGCCAGCAGCCTGGACAGGGTCTTTGGCTACACCTTC. As protein: CASSLDRVFGYTF.

The chain links TRBV20-1 to TRBJ2-5; perhaps TRBD1 as D (5 bases). V was cut by 0 bases and J by 5 bases, with 19 bases left in between. The CDR3 extends over 16 amino acids. Germline values: CDR1 DFQATT, CDR2 SNEGSKA (reference sequence). CDR3 protein: CSARDLGASASETQYF. CDR3 in DNA: TGCAGTGCTAGAGATCTTGGGGCTTCAGCTTCGGAGACCCAGTACTTC.

V is TRBV6-1 and J is TRBJ2-7; 9 bases fit TRBD2. CDR1 and CDR2 from the germline V gene are MNHNS and SASEGT. The CDR3 totals 15 residues. V lost 6 bases and J lost 3; bases outside the gene matches: 9. The CDR3 region has the DNA TGTGCCAGCAGGCCTCTGCGGGGGGGCAACTACGAGCAGTACTTC. Amino acids: CASRPLRGGNYEQYF.

The chain carries TRBV5-6 and TRBJ1-1; 9 bases match TRBD1. V was clipped by 2 bases and J by 4 bases; unmatched bases: 9. The CDR3 extends over 16 amino acids. Germline V gene sequence: CDR1 SGHDT, CDR2 YYEEEE. CDR3 amino acids: CASSFYRGQRATEAFF. The CDR3 region has the DNA TGTGCCAGCAGCTTTTACAGGGGGCAACGGGCCACTGAAGCTTTCTTT.

V gene TRBV21-1 combines with J gene TRBJ2-2; TRBD1, the table's D call, was not compared with the DNA. TRBV21-1 represents a pseudogene. The length of the CDR3 is 14 residues. CDR3 sequence (DNA): TGTGCCAGCCGTTCCGGGGGCCGCACCGGGGAGCTGTTTTTT. Protein product: CASRSGGRTGELFF.

The chain couples TRBV2 to TRBJ1-1, with D possibly being TRBD1 (6 bases). This CDR3 has 14 residues. Trimming removed 5 bases from V and 3 bases from J, with 13 bases in between. CDR1 and CDR2 (germline): SNHLY, FYNNEI. In DNA, the CDR3 is TGTGCCAGCAGTCGGGACACTGGAGACACTGAAGCTTTCTTT. Translation: CASSRDTGDTEAFF.

This clonotype was observed a handful of times. The J gene is TRBJ1-1, the V gene TRBV19; possibly TRBD1 for D (5 bases). In germline, CDR1 is LNHDA, CDR2 SQIVND (reference sequence). There are 13 residues in the CDR3. The ends were cut back, 5 bases at V and 1 base at J, with 8 bases in the middle. The CDR3 spells CASSLTGNTEAFF. CDR3 sequence (DNA): TGTGCCAGTAGTTTAACAGGGAACACTGAAGCTTTCTTT.

The rearrangement joins TRBV6-2 or TRBV6-3 to TRBJ1-1, with D unclear. V was pared by 6 bases and J by 4 bases, with 6 bases between. The germline gives CDR1 MNHEY, CDR2 SVGEGT. The CDR3 runs to 11 residues. In nucleotides, the CDR3 is TGTGCCAGCAGGGGTCCCACTGAAGCTTTCTTT. Translating gives CASRGPTEAFF.

The sample holds a few counts of this clonotype. The chain carries TRBV19 and TRBJ2-7; possibly TRBD1 or TRBD2 for D (5 bases each). Trimming shortened V by 0 bases and J by 12 bases, and 15 bases separated the two germline ends. CDR1 and CDR2 from the germline V gene are LNHDA and SQIVND (reference sequence). The CDR3 covers 13 residues. CDR3 sequence reads: CASSIDTGPKLYF. In DNA, the CDR3 is TGTGCCAGTAGTATAGATACGGGACCTAAGCTGTACTTC. The full variable domain, in which reference TRBV19 and TRBJ2-7 provide the parts outside the CDR3, is DGGITQSPKYLFRKEGQNVTLSCEQNLNHDAMYWYRQDPGQGLRLIYYSQIVNDFQKGDIAEGYSVSREKKESFPLTVTSAQKNPTAFYLCASSIDTGPKLYFGPGTRLTVT.

V and J are TRBV7-9 and TRBJ2-6, with unresolved D. Trimming cost V 2 bases and J 2 bases, with 10 bases left between them. The germline V gene has CDR1 SEHNR and CDR2 FQNEAQ (reference sequence). CDR3 size: 16 residues. The CDR3 region is CASSLLPPTGANVLTF. The CDR3 DNA reads as TGTGCCAGCAGCTTACTCCCCCCGACTGGGGCCAACGTCCTGACTTTC.

The chain employs TRBV2 and TRBJ2-5; 15 nucleotides match TRBD2. The CDR3 has 14 amino acids. Germline loops: CDR1 SNHLY, CDR2 FYNNEI. V was pared by 10 bases and J by 5 bases, with 5 bases of the junction left unmatched. The CDR3 nucleotides read TGTGCCATCCGGACTAGCGGGGGGGTGGAGACCCAGTACTTC. This codes for CAIRTSGGVETQYF.

The rearrangement uses TRBV20-1 and TRBJ2-3; no clear D gene. The V end was cut by 0 bases, the J end by 0 bases, with 10 bases between. CDR3 length: 15 amino acids. Per germline, CDR1 DFQATT and CDR2 SNEGSKA (reference sequence). DNA of the CDR3: TGCAGTGCTAGAGATGAGGCACCTAGCACAGATACGCAGTATTTT. It is translated as CSARDEAPSTDTQYF.

This clonotype came up a few times. The rearrangement links TRBV20-1 to TRBJ2-3; the match to TRBD2 covers 11 bases. The germline V gene encodes CDR1 DFQATT and CDR2 SNEGSKA (reference sequence). The ends lost 3 bases at V and 6 bases at J; junction bases unmatched: 11. This CDR3 contains 16 residues. CDR3 sequence (DNA): TGCAGTGCTAGCGGGACTAGCGGCAGAGGTTGGGATACGCAGTATTTT. It translates to CSASGTSGRGWDTQYF.